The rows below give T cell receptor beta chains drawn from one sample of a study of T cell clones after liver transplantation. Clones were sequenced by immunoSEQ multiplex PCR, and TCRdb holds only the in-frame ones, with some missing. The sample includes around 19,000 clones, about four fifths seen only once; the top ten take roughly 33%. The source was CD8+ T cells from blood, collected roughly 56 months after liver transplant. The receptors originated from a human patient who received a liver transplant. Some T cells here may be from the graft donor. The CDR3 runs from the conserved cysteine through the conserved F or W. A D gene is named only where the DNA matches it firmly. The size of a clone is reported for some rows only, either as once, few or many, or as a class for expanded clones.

cdr3_aa: CASSGRTAIDTEAFF
cdr3_nt: TGCGCCAGCAGCGGGAGGACAGCGATTGATACTGAAGCTTTCTTT
j_call: TRBJ1-1
v_call: TRBV5-1
clone_size: .
d_call: .

cdr3_aa: CASSQDQAGKLFF
cdr3_nt: TGCGCCAGCAGCCAAGATCAAGCCGGGAAGCTGTTTTTT
j_call: TRBJ2-2
v_call: TRBV4-1
clone_size: .
d_call: .

cdr3_aa: CASSESGAGNEQFF
cdr3_nt: TGTGCCAGCAGTGAGTCCGGGGCCGGCAATGAGCAGTTCTTC
j_call: TRBJ2-1
v_call: TRBV6-1
clone_size: few
d_call: .

cdr3_aa: CAWSIPGVGTETQYF
cdr3_nt: TGTGCCTGGAGCATACCAGGGGTGGGAACAGAGACCCAGTACTTC
j_call: TRBJ2-5
v_call: TRBV30
clone_size: .
d_call: .

cdr3_aa: CASSQVGGGTGVDNEQFF
cdr3_nt: TGCGCCAGCAGCCAAGTCGGTGGTGGGACAGGGGTTGACAATGAGCAGTTCTTC
j_call: TRBJ2-1
v_call: TRBV4-1
clone_size: .
d_call: TRBD1

cdr3_aa: CASSSPGSGNTEAFF
cdr3_nt: TGTGCCAGCAGTTCTCCAGGGTCAGGGAACACTGAAGCTTTCTTT
j_call: TRBJ1-1
v_call: TRBV6-5
clone_size: .
d_call: .

cdr3_aa: CASSPGTEFEAFF
cdr3_nt: TGTGCCAGCAGCCCTGGGACAGAGTTTGAAGCTTTCTTT
j_call: TRBJ1-1
v_call: TRBV2
clone_size: .
d_call: TRBD1

cdr3_aa: CASSRRGGTNEKLFF
cdr3_nt: TGTGCCAGCAGTCGCAGGGGAGGTACTAATGAAAAACTGTTTTTT
j_call: TRBJ1-4
v_call: TRBV28
clone_size: .
d_call: .

cdr3_aa: CASSRPGRSTIYF
cdr3_nt: TGTGCCAGCAGTCGGCCAGGGAGGAGCACCATATATTTT
j_call: TRBJ1-3
v_call: TRBV28
clone_size: .
d_call: .

cdr3_aa: CASSLSAGTFYEQYF
cdr3_nt: TGTGCCAGCAGCTTATCCGCCGGCACCTTTTACGAGCAGTACTTC
j_call: TRBJ2-7
v_call: TRBV11-2
clone_size: .
d_call: .

cdr3_aa: CASSRPGSTREETQYF
cdr3_nt: TGTGCCAGCAGCCGACCGGGGTCAACGCGCGAAGAGACCCAGTACTTC
j_call: TRBJ2-5
v_call: TRBV7-6
clone_size: .
d_call: .